Given below is one TCR beta chain in context. Participants were placed into cohorts based on the clinical history they reported. Germline V CDR1 and CDR2: LGHNT, FRNRAP. Trimming removed 0 bases from V and 6 bases from J; junction bases left unmatched: 0. This CDR3 has 14 residues. The sample belongs to a study of blood T cell repertoires in COVID-19. On the study more broadly: Sites in the United States, Italy and Spain provided acute and convalescent COVID-19 samples. The analysed material was cDNA or gDNA that came from T cells, B-cell-depleted T cells, or PBMCs.

The repertoire was sequenced with immunoSEQ multiplex PCR; TCRdb's copy has only in-frame clones and lacks some. The sample records almost 500,000 clones, more than 85% being singletons. The clonotype was recovered from a woman in her fifties or sixties who had recovered from COVID-19. This chain links TRBV12-5 with TRBJ2-4; 9 bases match TRBD2. Specimen: PBMCs or T cells enriched from blood (not recorded which). CDR3 sequence reads: CASGLVAGGNIQYF. The CDR3 DNA is TGTGCTAGTGGTTTGGTAGCGGGGGGAAACATTCAGTACTTC.